Below, 10 T cell receptor beta chains from the same sample are listed, as sequenced in a study of cytomegalovirus exposure and HLA in healthy donors. PCR employed 60 Vbeta and 13 Jbeta primers. Clones were sequenced by immunoSEQ multiplex PCR, and TCRdb holds only the in-frame ones, with some missing. This table holds about 87,000 clones, approximately 7.1% found once. The sequencing input was PBMCs. These receptors all come from a man aged 50 to 60 in good health and CMV-seronegative.

In its sample, this clone was seen a few times. The V call is TRBV29-1, the J call TRBJ2-7; 9 bases map to TRBD1. Per germline, CDR1 SQVTM and CDR2 ANQGSEA. Trimming cost V 6 bases and J 6 bases; bases outside gene matches: 12. The CDR3 covers 14 residues. This CDR3 reads CSVRGQGVKSEQYF. The CDR3 DNA is TGCAGCGTGCGGGGACAGGGAGTAAAAAGCGAGCAGTACTTC.

V is TRBV2 and J is TRBJ2-3; possible D gene TRBD2, 6 bases. The CDR3 spans 15 residues. V lost 4 bases and J lost 6, with 17 bases in between. Germline CDR1 and CDR2: SNHLY and FYNNEI. CDR3 protein: CASSGLGRDQDTQYF. The DNA of the CDR3 is TGTGCCAGCAGTGGGCTTGGGCGGGACCAGGATACGCAGTATTTT.

This clone was detected only a few times. This sample includes further DNA sequences coding for the same CDR3. The gene calls are TRBV2 and TRBJ2-2, with a weak D call TRBD2 (7 bases). Germline CDR1 reads SNHLY; CDR2 reads FYNNEI. Trimming removed 6 bases at V and 4 bases at J, with 15 bases between. CDR3 length: 15 amino acids. Here the CDR3 reads CASSAVGGPTGELFF. The CDR3 DNA follows: TGTGCCAGCAGCGCCGTGGGGGGGCCCACCGGGGAGCTGTTTTTT.

CDR3 DNA: TGTGCCAGCGCGAACGTAGGGGCGGGGCCCGGGGATACGCAGTATTTT. The encoded protein is CASANVGAGPGDTQYF. The chain couples TRBV2 to TRBJ2-3; D is possibly TRBD2 (6 bases). Trimming removed 8 bases from V and 6 bases from J, with 24 bases in between. The CDR3 extends over 16 amino acids. Germline lookup yields CDR1 SNHLY and CDR2 FYNNEI.

This clone was seen more than once but under ten times. This chain links TRBV28 with TRBJ1-2; 7 bases align to TRBD1. Germline V lookup: CDR1 MDHEN, CDR2 SYDVKM. V lost 5 bases and J lost 5; bases outside the gene matches: 8. The CDR3 is 14 residues long. The CDR3 DNA reads as TGTGCCAGCAGTGGTCCCCGGGACAGTTATGGCTACACCTTC. It encodes CASSGPRDSYGYTF.

The chain uses TRBV6-6 and TRBJ1-1, with 12 bases fitting TRBD1. There are 13 residues in the CDR3. The J segment lost 6 bases and the V segment lost 6 bases, leaving 2 bases of the junction unmatched. Germline assignment: CDR1 MNHNY and CDR2 SVGAGI (reference sequence). The CDR3 sequence: CASRGQGASEAFF. CDR3 nucleotides: TGTGCCAGCAGGGGACAGGGGGCCTCTGAAGCTTTCTTT.

This clone was recorded a few times. CDR3 bases: TGTGCCAGCAGTGTTACAGGGGTGTGGAATGAGCAGTTCTTC. This codes for CASSVTGVWNEQFF. This chain connects TRBV25-1 to TRBJ2-1, with 7 nucleotides matching TRBD1. Germline V gene lookup returns CDR1 MGHDK and CDR2 SYGVNS. The CDR3 is 14 amino acids. J lost 7 bases, V lost 4 bases, and 7 bases had no gene match.

The rearrangement joins TRBV9 to TRBJ2-3; D is possibly TRBD2 (6 bases). V was shortened by 3 bases and J by 4 bases, with 12 bases between the two germline ends. The CDR3 contains 14 residues. CDR1 is SGDLS, CDR2 YYNGEE, per germline. This CDR3 reads CASSATRIPDTQYF. The CDR3 nucleotides are TGTGCCAGCAGCGCGACTAGGATCCCAGATACGCAGTATTTT.

The chain couples TRBV5-1 to TRBJ2-1; TRBD2 agrees at 8 bases. J gave up 8 bases and V 0 bases, and 7 bases lay outside the gene matches. Germline assignment: CDR1 SGHRS and CDR2 YFSETQ. This CDR3 spans 15 amino acids. The CDR3 DNA is TGCGCCAGCAGCTTGGTTGTCCCCGGGAGGGATGAGCAGTTCTTC. Translated, it gives CASSLVVPGRDEQFF.

This clone has only a few counts. The rearrangement links TRBV28 to TRBJ1-1; TRBD1 might be the D (6 bases). CDR3 length: 14 residues. Trimming stripped 7 bases from V and 4 bases from J, with 16 bases between. CDR1 is MDHEN and CDR2 is SYDVKM in the germline V gene. CDR3 sequence: CASTIGGKTTEAFF. CDR3 bases: TGTGCCAGCACTATAGGGGGAAAAACCACTGAAGCTTTCTTT.